The 19 T cell receptor beta chains presented below share a single source sample, sequenced in a study of T cell responses to AZD1222 COVID-19 vaccine. The assay was immunoSEQ multiplex PCR, and TCRdb's table has in-frame clones only and misses some. The sample has 100,000 to 150,000 clones, more than 65% seen once; the top ten hold roughly a quarter. Source: peripheral blood, taken 28 days after the second AZD1222 dose. Every receptor here comes from an adult who received the AZD1222 COVID-19 vaccine.

The chain employs TRBV13 and TRBJ2-3; 9 bases align to TRBD2. Looked up from germline, CDR1 is PRHDT and CDR2 is FYEKMQ (reference sequence). The CDR3 has 14 amino acids. With V trimmed by 5 bases and J by 6 bases, 6 bases remained unmatched. The CDR3: CASSVQRGADTQYF. Here the CDR3 DNA reads TGTGCCAGCAGCGTACAGCGGGGGGCGGATACGCAGTATTTT.

This clone was found once. The rearrangement joins TRBV20-1 to TRBJ2-7; D might be TRBD1 (6 bases). Germline V gene lookup returns CDR1 DFQATT and CDR2 SNEGSKA (reference sequence). Trimming left V 6 bases short and J 11 bases short, with 17 bases between. This CDR3 region has 11 residues. The CDR3 protein is CSAEQGGTEYF. CDR3 DNA sequence: TGCAGTGCGGAACAGGGTGGCACTGAGTACTTC.

The rearrangement links TRBV18 to TRBJ2-7; 7 bases are a match to TRBD1. This CDR3 has 15 residues. Germline assignment: CDR1 KGHSH and CDR2 LQKENI. V was clipped by 1 base and J by 6 bases; unmatched bases: 9. The CDR3 spells CASSPLSTGSAEQYF. In nucleotides, the CDR3 is TGTGCCAGCTCACCACTTTCGACAGGGTCGGCCGAGCAGTACTTC.

The V gene is TRBV6-1, the J gene TRBJ1-1; D is unclear. Deletions cut 1 base from V and 10 bases from J, with 16 bases between. CDR1 and CDR2 (germline): MNHNS, SASEGT. The CDR3 has 14 amino acids. The CDR3 here is CASSEVPQAGRAFF. DNA of the CDR3: TGTGCCAGCAGTGAAGTTCCCCAGGCGGGGAGAGCTTTCTTT.

V usage is TRBV3-1 (or the pseudogene TRBV3-2) and J usage is TRBJ1-6, with D possibly TRBD1 on 5 matching bases. This CDR3 has 16 residues. CDR1 and CDR2 (germline): LGHDT, YNNKEL (reference sequence). V lost 3 bases and J 6 bases, leaving 15 bases between the germline ends. The chain's CDR3 is CASSHLGPYPNSPLHF. CDR3 DNA sequence: TGTGCCAGCAGCCACCTGGGGCCCTATCCTAATTCACCCCTCCACTTT.

V gene TRBV7-8 combines with J gene TRBJ2-2; tentatively, D is TRBD1 or TRBD2 (5 bases each). Germline CDR1 SGHVS, CDR2 FQNEAQ. There are 16 residues in the CDR3. Between the trimmed V and J ends, which lost 4 bases and 6 bases, there was a span of 18 bases. Written as DNA, the CDR3 is TGTGCCAGCAGCTCCCCCGGGGCCCCGGGGCCCGGGGAGCTGTTTTTT. It codes for CASSSPGAPGPGELFF.

The chain combines TRBV6-5 with TRBJ1-1; possible D gene TRBD1, 6 bases. CDR3 length: 11 amino acids. V was clipped by 6 bases and J by 7 bases, with 9 bases between them. Germline V gene sequence: CDR1 MNHEY, CDR2 SVGAGI. The DNA for the CDR3 is TGTGCCAGCAGCCTGACAGGTGAAGCTTTCTTT. Protein product: CASSLTGEAFF.

The chain employs TRBV7-2 and TRBJ2-3; D not resolved. The ends were cut back, 1 base at V and 7 bases at J, with 9 bases in the middle. The CDR3 consists of 13 residues. Germline V gene data show CDR1 as SGHTA and CDR2 as FQGNSA. The CDR3 DNA reads TGTGCCAGCAGCTTAGAGGCCGAGAATACGCAGTATTTT. Amino acids: CASSLEAENTQYF.

The V call is TRBV28, the J call TRBJ1-5; D unresolved. Germline V gene lookup returns CDR1 MDHEN and CDR2 SYDVKM. V was cut by 3 bases and J by 4 bases, with 7 bases left in between. This CDR3 comprises 13 residues. CDR3 nucleotide sequence: TGTGCCAGCAGTTTGACGGGGAATCAGCCCCAGCATTTT. This gives the protein CASSLTGNQPQHF. The full variable domain, rest sourced from reference TRBV28 and TRBJ1-5, is DVKVTQSSRYLVKRTGEKVFLECVQDMDHENMFWYRQDPGLGLRLIYFSYDVKMKEKGDIPEGYSVSREKKERFSLILESASTNQTSMYLCASSLTGNQPQHFGDGTRLSIL.

V usage is TRBV27 and J usage is TRBJ1-2, with D possibly matching TRBD1 (6 bases). With 3 bases removed from V and 7 bases from J, the gap between germline ends came to 12 bases. The CDR3 contains 13 residues. Germline V lookup: CDR1 MNHEY, CDR2 SMNVEV (reference sequence). The CDR3 loop is CASSLAGAVGYTF. CDR3 bases: TGTGCCAGCAGTTTGGCGGGGGCGGTTGGCTACACCTTC.

The V call is TRBV13, the J call TRBJ2-5; maybe TRBD2 (5 bases). Per germline, CDR1 PRHDT and CDR2 FYEKMQ (reference sequence). V dropped 5 bases and J dropped 0 bases, with 13 bases sitting between them. This CDR3 is built from 15 residues. The CDR3 region is CASSARTGYQETQYF. CDR3 nucleotide sequence: TGTGCCAGCAGCGCCCGGACTGGGTACCAAGAGACCCAGTACTTC.

V is TRBV5-6 and J is TRBJ1-2; 10 bases are a match to TRBD1. The germline CDR1 and CDR2 sequences are SGHDT and YYEEEE. There are 13 residues in the CDR3. J gave up 8 bases and V 2 bases, and 3 bases lay outside the gene matches. DNA for the CDR3: TGTGCCAGCAGCTTTCGGACAGGGGGAGGCTACACCTTC. Translation: CASSFRTGGGYTF.

The CDR3 nucleotides read TGTGCCAGCAGTATTTCAAAGAACACCGGGGAGCTGTTTTTT. Translation gives CASSISKNTGELFF. The chain couples TRBV2 to TRBJ2-2; D unresolved. Germline CDR1 SNHLY, CDR2 FYNNEI. Trimming left V 5 bases short and J 1 base short, with 8 bases between. The CDR3 totals 14 residues.

J is TRBJ1-4 and V is TRBV7-2, with TRBD1 matching over 7 bases. Per germline, CDR1 SGHTA and CDR2 FQGNSA. After removal of 5 bases from V and 8 bases from J, the junction contained 8 bases not matched to a gene. This CDR3 has 14 residues. For the CDR3, the DNA is TGTGCCAGCAGCGCCGACAGGGCAGGCGAAAAACTGTTTTTT. Its translation: CASSADRAGEKLFF.

The rearrangement joins TRBV10-3 to TRBJ2-1; 7 nucleotides agree with TRBD1. Germline trimming cut 4 bases from V and 8 bases from J; bases unmatched to any gene: 17. The germline V gene has CDR1 ENHRY and CDR2 SYGVKD. This CDR3 spans 17 amino acids. CDR3 residues: CAISGLGGRGKEDEQFF. As DNA, the CDR3 is TGTGCCATCAGTGGGCTCGGAGGCAGGGGGAAGGAAGATGAGCAGTTCTTC.

J is TRBJ1-1 and V is TRBV5-1, with TRBD1 identical over 10 bases. CDR1 and CDR2 (germline): SGHRS, YFSETQ. With V trimmed by 3 bases and J by 4 bases, 3 bases remained unmatched. This CDR3 region has 14 residues. The CDR3 sequence is CASSSDRGLTEAFF. The CDR3 bases are TGCGCCAGCAGCTCAGACAGGGGGCTCACTGAAGCTTTCTTT.

The chain has TRBV3-1 (or the pseudogene TRBV3-2) and TRBJ1-5, with D unclear. Per germline, CDR1 LGHDT and CDR2 YNNKEL (reference sequence). Trimming pared 0 bases from V and 11 bases from J, leaving 14 bases between. The length of the CDR3 is 14 residues. CDR3 loop: CASSQDVGEIAQHF. The CDR3 DNA follows: TGTGCCAGCAGCCAAGATGTCGGGGAAATAGCCCAGCATTTT.

This clone occurred once. The chain uses TRBV6-5 and TRBJ1-1; D remains ambiguous. Trimming took off 5 bases at V and 2 bases at J, with 12 bases between the two ends. The CDR3 spans 14 residues. Germline loops: CDR1 MNHEY, CDR2 SVGAGI. This CDR3 reads CASSRGRANTEAFF. For the CDR3, the DNA is TGTGCCAGCAGTCGGGGAAGGGCTAACACTGAAGCTTTCTTT.

This sequence joins TRBV2 and TRBJ1-2, with a weak D call TRBD1 (5 bases). Looked up from germline, CDR1 is SNHLY and CDR2 is FYNNEI. V was trimmed by 8 bases and J by 2 bases, leaving 15 bases between them. This CDR3 has 14 residues. DNA for the CDR3: TGTGCCAGCGGGGGGAGAGATACAAACTATGGCTACACCTTC. Translation: CASGGRDTNYGYTF.